These T cell receptor beta chains were read from a single sample in a study of blood T cells in healthy people across ages. TCRdb redid the calling of the 5' RACE reads with MiXCR, one entry per CDR3 protein. The repertoire consists of 710,000 or so distinct CDR3 sequences, with 20% to 25% occurring once and the leading ten covering around a fifth. The material sequenced was blood. The receptor set was obtained from a man in his 70s in good health. Both conserved end residues are part of each CDR3. Each record gives: J gene, clone size, V gene, D gene, CDR3 DNA, CDR3 protein. A D gene is named only where the DNA matches it firmly. Some rows mark clone size as missing; the rest say once, few, many or name a class of expanded clone.

TRBJ2-3 many TRBV12-3/TRBV12-4 - TGTGCCAGCAAACAGGGAGCAGATACGCAGTATTTT CASKQGADTQYF
TRBJ1-2 - TRBV20-1 - TGCAGTGCTAGAGATCTGGCAGGCTATTATGGCTACACCTTC CSARDLAGYYGYTF
TRBJ2-1 - TRBV7-9 TRBD2 TGTGCCAGCAGCCCTACTAGCCGGGAGGGTTTCAATGAGCAGTTCTTC CASSPTSREGFNEQFF
TRBJ2-1 - TRBV7-3 TRBD2 TGTGCCAGCAGCCAGACTAGCGGGTCGCATGAGCGGTTCTTC CASSQTSGSHERFF
TRBJ1-5 - TRBV4-2 - TGTGCCAGCAGCCAAGATACCAGGGCCAATCAGCCCCAGCATTTT CASSQDTRANQPQHF
TRBJ1-2 few TRBV11-2 - TGTGCCAGCAGCCAAATAGGTGGCTACACCTTC CASSQIGGYTF
TRBJ2-7 few TRBV5-1 - TGCGCCAGCAGCTTCTTGGGCCCTACTGGGCTTGACGAGCAGTACTTC CASSFLGPTGLDEQYF
TRBJ1-5 - TRBV28 TRBD1 TGTGCCAGCAGGCCTTCCGGGACAGGGGGCAAGGGACAGCCCCAGCATTTT CASRPSGTGGKGQPQHF
TRBJ1-2 few TRBV12-3/TRBV12-4 - TGTGCCAGCAGTTTAGCGCTCGGGGGTATTAAGAATGGCTACACCTTC CASSLALGGIKNGYTF
TRBJ2-1 - TRBV12-3/TRBV12-4 TRBD2 TGTGCCAGCAGTCCTTTAGCTGGGGGGGTAAAGAATGAGCAGTTCTTC CASSPLAGGVKNEQFF
TRBJ2-7 - TRBV20-1 - TGCAGTGCTTGGTCATGGGCGACCCACGAGCAGTACTTC CSAWSWATHEQYF
TRBJ2-1 once TRBV12-3/TRBV12-4 TRBD2 TGTGCCAGCAGTTATTTGGCGGGGGAGGGCAATGAGCAGTTCTTC CASSYLAGEGNEQFF
TRBJ2-7 once TRBV2 - TGTGCCAGCAGATGGGACGGGTACGAGCAGTACTTC CASRWDGYEQYF
TRBJ1-1 - TRBV12-3/TRBV12-4 - TGTGCCAGCAGTTTCACAACGGGAGACACTGAAGCTTTCTTT CASSFTTGDTEAFF
TRBJ2-5 few TRBV9 TRBD2 TGTGCCAGCAGCAGACTCACTGGGAGCGGGGGGAGACAAGAGACCCAGTACTTC CASSRLTGSGGRQETQYF
TRBJ2-5 few TRBV7-2 TRBD2 TGTGCCAGCAGCTCGGGACTAGCGGGAGTGGGGTGGCAAGAGACCCAGTACTTC CASSSGLAGVGWQETQYF
TRBJ1-5 - TRBV7-2 - TGTGCCAGCAGCCAACATCAGGGTCAGCCCCAGCATTTT CASSQHQGQPQHF
TRBJ1-6 - TRBV7-3 - TGTGCCAGCAGCTTGAGGCGCGCGAATTCACCCCTCCACTTT CASSLRRANSPLHF
TRBJ2-5 few TRBV21-1 - TGTGCCCCCGGACGGTGGCAGCGGGAGCCGTACTTCCAAGAGACCCAGTACTTC CAPGRWQREPYFQETQYF
TRBJ1-2 - TRBV20-1 - TGCAGTGCTAGCCCCCCAGGGAGGAATGGCTACACCTTC CSASPPGRNGYTF
TRBJ2-1 few TRBV7-2 - TGTGCCAGCAGCCTTGACTGGGATGAGCAGTTCTTC CASSLDWDEQFF
TRBJ1-1 few TRBV6-6 TRBD1 TGTGCCAGCAGTTATCTTACAGGGGCGGGGGCTGAAGCTTTCTTT CASSYLTGAGAEAFF
TRBJ2-1 few TRBV4-1 - TGCGCCAGCAGCCAAAAGGACCATCTCGATGAGCAGTTCTTC CASSQKDHLDEQFF
TRBJ2-5 few TRBV15 TRBD2 TGTGCCACCAGCTGGCGACTAGCAGAGACCCAGTACTTC CATSWRLAETQYF
TRBJ1-2 - TRBV7-2 TRBD1 TGTGCCAGCAGCTTAGTGGGACAGGGGGATGGCTACACCTTC CASSLVGQGDGYTF
TRBJ2-1 few TRBV18 TRBD1 TGTGCCAGCTCACTTCCCGGACAGGGGGGATACAATGAGCAGTTCTTC CASSLPGQGGYNEQFF
TRBJ2-3 - TRBV3-1 - TGTGCCAGCAGCCAAGGGGCTAGCGTTCCAGATACGCAGTATTTT CASSQGASVPDTQYF
TRBJ2-7 few TRBV5-1 - TGCGCCAGCAGGTTTACAGAAACCTCCTACGAGCAGTACTTC CASRFTETSYEQYF
TRBJ2-3 - TRBV5-4 - TGTGCCAGCAGCTTGCACAGGGCGGCAGATACGCAGTATTTT CASSLHRAADTQYF
TRBJ2-1 - TRBV7-3 TRBD1 TGTGCCAGCAGCTCCGGACAGGTTAACAATGAGCAGTTCTTC CASSSGQVNNEQFF
TRBJ1-4 - TRBV5-1 TRBD1 TGCGCCAGCAGCCCCGGAGGGACAGAGAGCACAAAACTGTTTTTT CASSPGGTESTKLFF
TRBJ2-7 many TRBV12-3/TRBV12-4 - TGCGCCAGCAGCTTCGTGGGATACGAGCAGTACTTC CASSFVGYEQYF
TRBJ2-1 many TRBV12-3/TRBV12-4 - TGTGCCAGCAGTTTGCAGGGTACTGAGCAGTTCTTC CASSLQGTEQFF
TRBJ2-1 - TRBV9 TRBD2 TGTGCCAGCAGCAAGACTAGCATCAACTCCTACAATGAGCAGTTCTTC CASSKTSINSYNEQFF
TRBJ2-4 - TRBV20-1 - TGCAGTGCTAGAGAGGCCGACCCTCTAAACATTCAGTACTTC CSAREADPLNIQYF
TRBJ2-1 - TRBV10-3 - TGTGCCATCAAATCTTGGCTAGATGAGCAGTTCTTC CAIKSWLDEQFF
TRBJ1-4 - TRBV3-1 - TGTGCCAGCAGCCAAGAGACCGGGACACTCGAAAAACTGTTTTTT CASSQETGTLEKLFF
TRBJ2-1 - TRBV12-3/TRBV12-4 - TGTGCCAGCAGTTTGCTCGGGGGGCAGGGGGCAAGAGGCTACAATGAGCAGTTCTTC CASSLLGGQGARGYNEQFF
TRBJ2-3 few TRBV11-2 - TGTGCCAGCAGCTCCCCCTCTGCGGGGTCAACTTTAGACACAGATACGCAGTATTTT CASSSPSAGSTLDTDTQYF
TRBJ1-5 - TRBV20-1 TRBD1 TGCAGTGCTACCCAGACAGGGATCTATAGCAATCAGCCCCAGCATTTT CSATQTGIYSNQPQHF
TRBJ1-6 - TRBV18 TRBD1 TGTGCCAGCTCACCACGGCAGGGGGATAATTCACCCCTCCACTTT CASSPRQGDNSPLHF
TRBJ2-4 many TRBV29-1 - TGCAGCGTTGATTCCCCGGGAGACATTCAGTACTTC CSVDSPGDIQYF
TRBJ1-1 few TRBV29-1 TRBD1 TGCAGCGTTGGGGCAGGGGGCGCGAACACTGAAGCTTTCTTT CSVGAGGANTEAFF
TRBJ1-5 - TRBV6-4 - TGTGCCAGCAGCCCTGAAGTCCAGGGCCAGCCCCAGCATTTT CASSPEVQGQPQHF
TRBJ1-2 few TRBV12-3/TRBV12-4 TRBD1 TGTGCCAGCAGTAGGACAGGGACGGAAGGCTACACCTTC CASSRTGTEGYTF
TRBJ2-3 few TRBV29-1 TRBD1 TGCAGCGTTGAAGATAGGCCGGGACAGGGGACGTATTTT CSVEDRPGQGTYF
TRBJ2-7 few TRBV6-6 - TGTGCCGCTCGGGGGGCGGGGCTCTCCTACGAGCAGTACTTC CAARGAGLSYEQYF
TRBJ2-7 many TRBV29-1 - TGCAGCGTTGGATTTGGTGGCGAGCAGTACTTC CSVGFGGEQYF
TRBJ2-3 - TRBV20-1 - TGCAGTGCCCAATACCTCACCAAACAGGGATCTAGCACAGATACGCAGTATTTT CSAQYLTKQGSSTDTQYF
TRBJ2-7 many TRBV7-2 TRBD1 TGTGCCAGCAGCAGCAACAGGGGGTACGAGCAGTACTTC CASSSNRGYEQYF
TRBJ2-2 - TRBV19 TRBD2 TGTGCCAGTAGTAGGACTAGCGGGAGGGCCGTTTTAGACACCGGGGAGCTGTTTTTT CASSRTSGRAVLDTGELFF
TRBJ2-1 - TRBV10-3 - TGTGCCATCAGTGCTGGAGTTGAGCAGTTCTTC CAISAGVEQFF
TRBJ2-1 - TRBV5-5 - TGTGCCAGCAGTTCATGGGGTTCGTTCAATGAGCAGTTCTTC CASSSWGSFNEQFF
TRBJ2-1 few TRBV7-9 - TGTGCCAGCAGCGCGGACGAACTCTCCTACAATGAGCAGTTCTTC CASSADELSYNEQFF
TRBJ2-1 few TRBV7-9 - TGTGCCAGCAGCTTTGTACTTATGCACAATGAGCAGTTCTTC CASSFVLMHNEQFF